A selection of T cell receptor beta chains follows, all from one sample in a study of blood T cell repertoires in COVID-19. Assay: immunoSEQ multiplex PCR; the TCRdb copy retains only in-frame clones and omits some. The sample yields approximately 100,000 clones, 91% seen once. Sequences were obtained from peripheral blood. The receptors were gathered from a man aged 45-65 years with acute or convalescent COVID-19. Each CDR3 is given with its conserved first and last residue. Fields, in order: V gene, J gene, CDR3 protein.

V: TRBV19; J: TRBJ1-5; CDR3: CASSDTGGGPQHF
V: TRBV5-1; J: TRBJ1-1; CDR3: CASSLAGNTEAFF
V: TRBV7-6; J: TRBJ1-1; CDR3: CASSLGIDREAFF
V: TRBV7-9; J: TRBJ1-6; CDR3: CASSLGGFGGSPLHF
V: TRBV5-6; J: TRBJ2-2; CDR3: CASSFRQRGGHTGELFF
V: TRBV11-2; J: TRBJ1-4; CDR3: CASSSRQGATNEKLFF
V: TRBV28; J: TRBJ2-5; CDR3: CASSLDREPQETQYF
V: TRBV28; J: TRBJ1-2; CDR3: CASSLSNYGYTF
V: TRBV9; J: TRBJ2-3; CDR3: CASTQVSGGTDTQYF
V: TRBV2; J: TRBJ2-1; CDR3: CASSKGTAARRDEQFF
V: TRBV19; J: TRBJ1-1; CDR3: CASSMTGHLNTEAFF
V: TRBV13; J: TRBJ2-1; CDR3: CASSLKAPSGGSYNEQFF
V: TRBV10-3; J: TRBJ2-5; CDR3: CATGTGGRETQYF
V: TRBV2; J: TRBJ2-2; CDR3: CASGQVNTGELFF
V: TRBV12-5; J: TRBJ2-7; CDR3: CASGRDTSYEQYF
V: TRBV28; J: TRBJ2-7; CDR3: CASSLRGLSYEQYF
V: TRBV12-3/TRBV12-4; J: TRBJ1-3; CDR3: CASSLNSGNTIYF
V: TRBV6-1; J: TRBJ2-4; CDR3: CASSDPRGLAKNIQYF
V: TRBV7-2; J: TRBJ1-6; CDR3: CASSLGSGSFNSPLHF
V: TRBV19; J: TRBJ2-7; CDR3: CASSDGGVEQYF
V: TRBV6-5; J: TRBJ2-5; CDR3: CASSPVGGKETQYF
V: TRBV29-1; J: TRBJ2-2; CDR3: CSASRSTGELFF
V: TRBV15; J: TRBJ1-6; CDR3: CATSRDHEFLSPLHF
V: TRBV10-1; J: TRBJ2-3; CDR3: CASSEWTETSTDTQYF
V: TRBV7-2; J: TRBJ2-1; CDR3: CASSISWGGYNEQFF
V: TRBV3-1/TRBV3-2; J: TRBJ1-2; CDR3: CASSQGGQEAYTF
V: TRBV19; J: TRBJ1-2; CDR3: CASKTGQGNYGYTF
V: TRBV6-6; J: TRBJ2-1; CDR3: CASSYSGGQSGEQFF
V: TRBV18; J: TRBJ1-5; CDR3: CASSPGLIYSNQPQHF
V: TRBV12-5; J: TRBJ2-2; CDR3: CASGPEYNTGELFF
V: TRBV6-5; J: TRBJ1-6; CDR3: CASSTGVGNSPLHF
V: TRBV6-5; J: TRBJ1-2; CDR3: CASSSPGTNLYGYTF
V: TRBV18; J: TRBJ2-5; CDR3: CASSPRQGEETQYF
V: TRBV7-8; J: TRBJ2-3; CDR3: CASSTLAGASTDTQYF
V: TRBV5-1; J: TRBJ1-2; CDR3: CASSHRPGGDGYTF
V: TRBV27; J: TRBJ1-2; CDR3: CASSPQDSDYGYTF
V: TRBV19; J: TRBJ1-4; CDR3: CASSIAQGVREKLFF
V: TRBV5-6; J: TRBJ2-4; CDR3: CASSLLSGDKNIQYF
V: TRBV30; J: TRBJ2-5; CDR3: CAWSGGGPQETQYF
V: TRBV7-2; J: TRBJ1-6; CDR3: CASSSAGGPLHF
V: TRBV7-9; J: TRBJ1-1; CDR3: CASSLGSGDTEAFF
V: TRBV2; J: TRBJ2-1; CDR3: CASRTRETYNEQFF
V: TRBV9; J: TRBJ1-4; CDR3: CASSVEGRNEKLFF